This passage covers 10 T cell receptor beta chains from one sample sequenced in a study of cytomegalovirus exposure and HLA in healthy donors (dated by TCRdb to about 2017). Libraries were made using the immunoSEQ multiplex PCR assay. TCRdb re-hosts the immuneACCESS table, in-frame sequences only. Its copies lack some clones; in the studies checked, an unresolved V gene accounts for under half of them, and the cause for the rest is not known. This sample is represented by some 130,000 clones; 84% of them were singletons. The leading ten clones occupy 1.4% of the sample. The sample comprised PBMCs. The source is a woman between 25 and 40 years old in good health and CMV-seronegative.

The chain recombines TRBV19 with TRBJ2-7; TRBD1 matches 10 bases. The CDR3 loop spans 14 amino acids. V gave up 3 bases and J gave up 4 bases; unmatched junction bases: 3. Germline CDR1 and CDR2: LNHDA and SQIVND (reference sequence). CDR3 DNA sequence: TGTGCCAGTAGTATGCGACAGGGGGCTTACGAGCAGTACTTC. Residues: CASSMRQGAYEQYF.

The chain carries TRBV9 and TRBJ1-5; D may be TRBD1 (5 bases). V shed 0 bases and J shed 8 bases, with 12 bases lying between them. The CDR3 loop spans 14 amino acids. From germline, CDR1 is SGDLS and CDR2 YYNGEE. CDR3 nucleotide sequence: TGTGCCAGCAGCGTAGAGGCAGGGAACAAGCCCCAGCATTTT. Amino acid sequence: CASSVEAGNKPQHF.

V is TRBV13 and J is TRBJ2-2; TRBD2 matches at 7 bases. Trimming cost V 1 base and J 3 bases; bases outside gene matches: 2. Germline CDR1 and CDR2: PRHDT and FYEKMQ (reference sequence). The CDR3 spans 15 residues. The CDR3 bases are TGTGCCAGCAGCTTAGCGGGGGGTTACACCGGGGAGCTGTTTTTT. Protein: CASSLAGGYTGELFF.

The chain carries TRBV18 and TRBJ1-2; tentative D call: TRBD1 (5 bases). V was pared by 3 bases and J by 2 bases, with 7 bases between. The germline CDR1 and CDR2 sequences are KGHSH and LQKENI. This CDR3 has 13 residues. The CDR3 DNA reads as TGTGCCAGCTCACCCGGGGGGAACTATGGCTACACCTTC. It yields the protein CASSPGGNYGYTF.

The chain uses TRBV19 and TRBJ1-5; D is uncertain. Germline assignment: CDR1 LNHDA and CDR2 SQIVND (reference sequence). V was trimmed by 0 bases and J by 0 bases, leaving 15 bases between them. The CDR3 spans 18 residues. The CDR3 sequence: CASSIDLGPGYSNQPQHF. Here the CDR3 DNA reads TGTGCCAGTAGTATAGATTTAGGCCCAGGTTATAGCAATCAGCCCCAGCATTTT.

V usage is TRBV2 and J usage is TRBJ2-4; D gene ambiguous. Trimming pared 6 bases from V and 0 bases from J, leaving 18 bases between. This CDR3 has 17 residues. Germline CDR1 reads SNHLY; CDR2 reads FYNNEI. CDR3 region: CASRPIRVSRAKNIQYF. CDR3 in DNA: TGTGCCAGCAGACCGATCCGCGTTTCTCGAGCCAAAAACATTCAGTACTTC. Full variable domain (missing parts from reference TRBV2 and TRBJ2-4): EPEVTQTPSHQVTQMGQEVILRCVPISNHLYFYWYRQILGQKVEFLVSFYNNEISEKSEIFDDQFSVERPDGSNFTLKIRSTKLEDSAMYFCASRPIRVSRAKNIQYFGAGTRLSVL.

The V call is TRBV5-1, the J call TRBJ2-2, with D tentatively TRBD1 (7 bases). Trimming took 0 bases from V and 5 from J, leaving 14 bases between them. The CDR3 has 16 residues. The germline V gene encodes CDR1 SGHRS and CDR2 YFSETQ. CDR3 sequence: CASSLVAGGKTGELFF. In nucleotides, the CDR3 is TGCGCCAGCAGCTTGGTGGCAGGGGGGAAAACCGGGGAGCTGTTTTTT.

Here the CDR3 DNA reads TGCGCCAGCAGCCAAGTGGGACAGGGGTCCAATGAGCAGTTCTTC. Translation: CASSQVGQGSNEQFF. The V and J genes are TRBV4-1 and TRBJ2-1; 10 nucleotides agree with TRBD1. The V segment lost 1 base and the J segment 6 bases; nucleotides outside the gene matches: 3. Germline values: CDR1 MGHRA, CDR2 YSYEKL. CDR3 length equals 15 residues.

Points on this clone: Its ends do not fully match the called genes, so a read error is possible. The chain recombines TRBV2 with TRBJ2-2; TRBD1 is a possible D gene (6 bases). Germline V CDR1 and CDR2: SNHLY, FYNNEI. This CDR3 is 14 amino acids long. This chain's CDR3 is CASGDRMNTGELFF. In DNA form, the CDR3 reads TGTGCCAGCGGTGACAGGATGAACACCGGGGAGCTGTTTTTT.

This chain links TRBV4-2 with TRBJ2-1; a possible D gene is TRBD2 (5 bases). The CDR3 loop spans 16 amino acids. Germline-derived CDR1 and CDR2 are LGHNA and YNFKEQ. V shed 4 bases and J shed 1 base, with 14 bases lying between them. CDR3 coding DNA: TGTGCCAGCAGCCTTCTCGGGGTGGTTTCCTACAATGAGCAGTTCTTC. This gives the protein CASSLLGVVSYNEQFF.